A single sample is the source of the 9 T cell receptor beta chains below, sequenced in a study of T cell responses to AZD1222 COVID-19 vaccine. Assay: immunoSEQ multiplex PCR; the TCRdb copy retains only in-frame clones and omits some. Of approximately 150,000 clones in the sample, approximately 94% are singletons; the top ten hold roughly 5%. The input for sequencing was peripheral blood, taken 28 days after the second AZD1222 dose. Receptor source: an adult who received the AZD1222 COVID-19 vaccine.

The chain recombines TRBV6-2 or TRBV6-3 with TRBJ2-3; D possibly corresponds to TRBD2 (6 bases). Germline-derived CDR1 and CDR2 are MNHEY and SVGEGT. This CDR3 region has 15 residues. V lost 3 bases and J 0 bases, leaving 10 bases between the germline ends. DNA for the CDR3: TGTGCCAGCAGTTATGGAGGGGCTAGCACAGATACGCAGTATTTT. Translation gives CASSYGGASTDTQYF.

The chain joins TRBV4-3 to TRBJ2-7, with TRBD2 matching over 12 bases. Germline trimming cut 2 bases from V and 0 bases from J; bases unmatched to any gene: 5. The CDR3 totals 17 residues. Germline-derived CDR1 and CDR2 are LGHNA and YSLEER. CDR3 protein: CASSQPLAGGLSYEQYF. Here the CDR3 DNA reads TGCGCCAGCAGCCAACCACTAGCGGGAGGACTCTCCTACGAGCAGTACTTC.

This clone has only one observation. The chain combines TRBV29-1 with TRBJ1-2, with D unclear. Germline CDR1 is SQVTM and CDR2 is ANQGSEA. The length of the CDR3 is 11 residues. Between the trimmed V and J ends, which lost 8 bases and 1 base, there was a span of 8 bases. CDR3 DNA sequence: TGCAGCATGTTCGATAACTATGGCTACACCTTC. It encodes CSMFDNYGYTF.

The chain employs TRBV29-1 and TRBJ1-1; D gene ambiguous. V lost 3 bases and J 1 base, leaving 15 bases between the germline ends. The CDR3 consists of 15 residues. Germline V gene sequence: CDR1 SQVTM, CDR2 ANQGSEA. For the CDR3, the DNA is TGCAGCGTTGAGGCGAGGGAAAGTTGGAACACTGAAGCTTTCTTT. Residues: CSVEARESWNTEAFF.

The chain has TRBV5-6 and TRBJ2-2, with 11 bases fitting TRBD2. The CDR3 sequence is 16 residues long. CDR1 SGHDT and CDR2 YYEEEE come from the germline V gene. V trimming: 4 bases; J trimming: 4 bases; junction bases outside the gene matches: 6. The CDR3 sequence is CASSPTLAGGTGELFF. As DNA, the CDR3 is TGTGCCAGCAGCCCGACTCTAGCGGGAGGCACCGGGGAGCTGTTTTTT.

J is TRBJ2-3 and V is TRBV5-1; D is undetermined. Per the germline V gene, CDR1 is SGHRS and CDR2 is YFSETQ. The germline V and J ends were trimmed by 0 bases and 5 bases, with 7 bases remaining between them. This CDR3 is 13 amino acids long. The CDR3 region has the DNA TGCGCCAGCAGCTTGGACCCCCAAGATACGCAGTATTTT. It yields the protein CASSLDPQDTQYF. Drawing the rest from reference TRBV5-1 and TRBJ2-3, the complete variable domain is KAGVTQTPRYLIKTRGQQVTLSCSPISGHRSVSWYQQTPGQGLQFLFEYFSETQRNKGNFPGRFSGRQFSNSRSEMNVSTLELGDSALYLCASSLDPQDTQYFGPGTRLTVL.

CDR3 sequence reads: CASSLNRGGGNTIYF. The CDR3 DNA follows: TGCGCCAGCAGCTTAAACAGGGGTGGTGGAAACACCATATATTTT. This chain joins TRBV5-1 and TRBJ1-3; 7 bases line up with TRBD1. Trimming cost V 2 bases and J 3 bases; bases outside gene matches: 5. CDR1 SGHRS and CDR2 YFSETQ come from the germline V gene. The CDR3 is 15 amino acids.

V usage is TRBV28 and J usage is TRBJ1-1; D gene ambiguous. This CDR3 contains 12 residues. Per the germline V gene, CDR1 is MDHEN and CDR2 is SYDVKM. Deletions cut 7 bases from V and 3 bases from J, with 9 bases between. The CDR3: CASNERDTEAFF. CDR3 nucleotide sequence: TGTGCCAGCAACGAGCGGGACACTGAAGCTTTCTTT.

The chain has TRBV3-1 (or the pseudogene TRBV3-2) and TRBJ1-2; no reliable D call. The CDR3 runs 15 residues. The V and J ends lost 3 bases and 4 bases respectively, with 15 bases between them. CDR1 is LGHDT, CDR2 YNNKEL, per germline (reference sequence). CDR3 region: CASSQLEGDIYGYTF. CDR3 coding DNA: TGTGCCAGCAGCCAGCTCGAGGGCGATATCTATGGCTACACCTTC.